The subject of this entry is one T cell receptor beta chain. Its antigen remains unidentified. The data were taken from a study of blood T cells in healthy people across ages. Each donor was a healthy Caucasian individual from Russia, aged about 6 to 95. Donors gave 8 to 10 milliliters of peripheral blood apiece. Total RNA extraction produced at least 5.5 micrograms (per sample) for the study. Through a sample-barcoded 5' primer and a J-beta primer mix, a second PCR was run for roughly 6 to 11 cycles. A single record per CDR3 protein comes from TCRdb applying MiXCR to the 5' RACE reads. The sample lists about 940,000 distinct CDR3 sequences; around 46% were seen once. V was pared by 2 bases and J by 4 bases, with 7 bases between. Looked up from germline, CDR1 is SEHNR and CDR2 is FQNEAQ (reference sequence). The CDR3 loop spans 13 amino acids. Study findings and constraints: Across samples, TCR beta diversity tracked strongly with naive T cell percentage.

The sample taken for sequencing was blood. V and J are TRBV7-9 and TRBJ2-3; D is uncertain. The receptor was derived from a man aged 30 to 45 in good health. CDR3 sequence: CASSLSLSDTQYF. The CDR3 coding sequence is TGTGCCAGCAGCTTATCGCTGTCAGATACGCAGTATTTT.